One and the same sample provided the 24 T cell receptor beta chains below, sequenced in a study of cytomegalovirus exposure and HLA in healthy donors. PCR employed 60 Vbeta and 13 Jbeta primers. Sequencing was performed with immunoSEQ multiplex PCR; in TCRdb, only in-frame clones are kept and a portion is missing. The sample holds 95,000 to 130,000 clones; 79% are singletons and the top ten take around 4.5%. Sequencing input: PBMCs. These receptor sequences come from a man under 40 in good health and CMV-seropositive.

The CDR3 sequence is CASSPPGGEQYF. Here the CDR3 DNA reads TGTGCCAGCAGCCCCCCGGGGGGCGAGCAGTACTTC. This chain uses TRBV4-2 with TRBJ2-7; 7 bases agree with TRBD2. The junction had 3 bases not matched to a gene; V was cut back by 4 bases and J by 6 bases. This CDR3 is built from 12 residues. In germline, CDR1 is LGHNA, CDR2 YNFKEQ.

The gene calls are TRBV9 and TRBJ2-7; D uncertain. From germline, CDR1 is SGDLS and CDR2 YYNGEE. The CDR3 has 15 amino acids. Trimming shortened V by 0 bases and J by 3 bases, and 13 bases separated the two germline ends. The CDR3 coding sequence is TGTGCCAGCAGCGTAGCCCCAGGTTTCTACTACGAGCAGTACTTC. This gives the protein CASSVAPGFYYEQYF. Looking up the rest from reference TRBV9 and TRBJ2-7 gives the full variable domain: DSGVTQTPKHLITATGQRVTLRCSPRSGDLSVYWYQQSLDQGLQFLIQYYNGEERAKGNILERFSAQQFPDLHSELNLSSLELGDSALYFCASSVAPGFYYEQYFGPGTRLTVT.

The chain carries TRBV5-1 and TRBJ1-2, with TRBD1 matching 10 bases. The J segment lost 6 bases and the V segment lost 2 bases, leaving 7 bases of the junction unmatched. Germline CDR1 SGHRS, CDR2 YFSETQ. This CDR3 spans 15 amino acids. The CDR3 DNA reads TGCGCCAGCAGCTTCGTTGTGGGGACAGGGGATGGCTACACCTTC. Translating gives CASSFVVGTGDGYTF.

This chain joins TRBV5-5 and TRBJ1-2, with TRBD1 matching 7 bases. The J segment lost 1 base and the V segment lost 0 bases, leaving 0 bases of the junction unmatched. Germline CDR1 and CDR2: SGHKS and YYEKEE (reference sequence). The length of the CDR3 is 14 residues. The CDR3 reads CASSLDRGNYGYTF. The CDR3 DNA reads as TGTGCCAGCAGCTTGGACAGGGGTAACTATGGCTACACCTTC.

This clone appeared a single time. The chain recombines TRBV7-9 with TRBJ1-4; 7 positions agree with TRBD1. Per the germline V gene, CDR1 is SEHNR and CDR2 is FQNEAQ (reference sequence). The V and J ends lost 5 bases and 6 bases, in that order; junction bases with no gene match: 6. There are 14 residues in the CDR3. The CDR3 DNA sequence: TGTGCCAGCAGCCCGACAGGGTGGGATGAAAAACTGTTTTTT. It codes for CASSPTGWDEKLFF.

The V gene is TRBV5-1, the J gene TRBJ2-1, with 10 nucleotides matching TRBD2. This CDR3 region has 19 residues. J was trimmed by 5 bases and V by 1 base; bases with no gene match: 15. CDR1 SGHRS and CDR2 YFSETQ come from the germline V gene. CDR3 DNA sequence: TGCGCCAGCAGCTTGTCAACTAGCGGGATCCTCTATCCTAACAATGAGCAGTTCTTC. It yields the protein CASSLSTSGILYPNNEQFF.

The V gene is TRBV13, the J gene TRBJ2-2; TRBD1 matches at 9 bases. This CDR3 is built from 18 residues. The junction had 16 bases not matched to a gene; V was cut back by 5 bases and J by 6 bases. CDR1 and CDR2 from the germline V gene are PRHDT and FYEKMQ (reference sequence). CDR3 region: CASSPPPGTGYASGELFF. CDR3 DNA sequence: TGTGCCAGCAGCCCTCCTCCCGGGACAGGGTATGCGTCCGGGGAGCTGTTTTTT.

Written as DNA, the CDR3 is TGTGCCAGCAGTTTCTCCAGACAGGGGACCTACTATGGCTACACCTTC. Amino acid sequence: CASSFSRQGTYYGYTF. The chain combines TRBV28 with TRBJ1-2, with 8 bases fitting TRBD1. Germline V gives CDR1 MDHEN, CDR2 SYDVKM. The ends lost 3 bases at V and 3 bases at J; junction bases unmatched: 9. The CDR3 runs 16 residues.

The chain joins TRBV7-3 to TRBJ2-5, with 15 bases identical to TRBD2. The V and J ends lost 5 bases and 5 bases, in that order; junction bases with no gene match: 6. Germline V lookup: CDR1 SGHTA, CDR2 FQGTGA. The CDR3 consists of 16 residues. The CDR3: CASSLGLAGGRETQYF. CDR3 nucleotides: TGTGCCAGCAGCCTGGGACTAGCGGGAGGCCGGGAGACCCAGTACTTC.

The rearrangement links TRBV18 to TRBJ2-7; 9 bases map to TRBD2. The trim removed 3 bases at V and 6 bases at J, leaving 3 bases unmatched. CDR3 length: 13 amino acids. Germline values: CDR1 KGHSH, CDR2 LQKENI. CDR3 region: CASSPGLAGEQYF. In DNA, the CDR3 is TGTGCCAGCTCACCGGGACTAGCTGGCGAGCAGTACTTC.

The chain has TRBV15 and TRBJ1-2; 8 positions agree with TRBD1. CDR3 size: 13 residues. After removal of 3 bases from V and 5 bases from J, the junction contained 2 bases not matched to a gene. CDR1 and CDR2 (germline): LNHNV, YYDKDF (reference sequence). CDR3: CATSRDRDYGYTF. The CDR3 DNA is TGTGCCACCAGCAGGGACAGGGATTATGGCTACACCTTC.

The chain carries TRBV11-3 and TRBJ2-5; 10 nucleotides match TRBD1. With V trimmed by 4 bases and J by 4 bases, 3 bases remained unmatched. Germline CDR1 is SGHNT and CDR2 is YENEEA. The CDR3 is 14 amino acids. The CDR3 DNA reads TGTGCCAGCAGCTCGACAGGGGGCCGAGAGACCCAGTACTTC. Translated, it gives CASSSTGGRETQYF.

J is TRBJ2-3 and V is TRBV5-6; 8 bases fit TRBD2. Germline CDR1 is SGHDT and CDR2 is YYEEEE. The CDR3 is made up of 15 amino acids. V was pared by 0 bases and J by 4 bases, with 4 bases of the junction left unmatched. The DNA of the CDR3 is TGTGCCAGCAGCTTGGGGCGGGGGGTCCCAGATACGCAGTATTTT. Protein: CASSLGRGVPDTQYF.

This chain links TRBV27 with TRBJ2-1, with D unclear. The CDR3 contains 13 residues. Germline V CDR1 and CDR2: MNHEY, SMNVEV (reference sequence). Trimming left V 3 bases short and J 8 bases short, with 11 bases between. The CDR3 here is CASSFTVPDEQFF. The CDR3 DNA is TGTGCCAGCAGTTTTACGGTTCCGGATGAGCAGTTCTTC.

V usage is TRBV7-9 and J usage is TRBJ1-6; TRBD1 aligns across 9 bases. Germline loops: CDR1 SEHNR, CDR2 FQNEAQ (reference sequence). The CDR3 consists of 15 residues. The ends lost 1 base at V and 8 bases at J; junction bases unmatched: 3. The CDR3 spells CASSLGDREYSPLHF. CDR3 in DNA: TGTGCCAGCAGCTTAGGGGACAGGGAGTATTCACCCCTCCACTTT.

DNA for the CDR3: TGCGCCAGCAGCTTCAGTGATCAAACTGAAGCTTTCTTT. It is translated as CASSFSDQTEAFF. This chain connects TRBV5-1 to TRBJ1-1; D not resolved. Trimming left V 2 bases short and J 5 bases short, with 10 bases between. CDR3 length equals 13 residues. Germline V gives CDR1 SGHRS, CDR2 YFSETQ.

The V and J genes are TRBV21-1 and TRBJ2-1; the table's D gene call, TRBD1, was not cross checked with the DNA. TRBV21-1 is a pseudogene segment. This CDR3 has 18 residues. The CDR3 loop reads CASSKEQEGAKLGNEQFF. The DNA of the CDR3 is TGTGCCAGCAGCAAAGAGCAGGAGGGGGCAAAACTAGGCAATGAGCAGTTCTTC.

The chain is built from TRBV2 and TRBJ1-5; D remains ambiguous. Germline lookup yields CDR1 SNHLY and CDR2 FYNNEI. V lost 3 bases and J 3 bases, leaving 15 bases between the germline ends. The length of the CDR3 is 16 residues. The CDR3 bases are TGTGCCAGCAGTGATGGCGGGAGTTTTCTCAATCAGCCCCAGCATTTT. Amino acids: CASSDGGSFLNQPQHF.

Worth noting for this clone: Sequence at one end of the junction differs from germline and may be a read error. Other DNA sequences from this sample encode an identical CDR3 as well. This chain's CDR3 is CASSANSYEQYF. As DNA, the CDR3 is TGCGCCAGCAGTGCTAACTCCTACGAGCAGTACTTC. The rearrangement uses TRBV2 and TRBJ2-7; no clear D. The CDR3 loop spans 12 amino acids. Germline V gene sequence: CDR1 SNHLY, CDR2 FYNNEI.

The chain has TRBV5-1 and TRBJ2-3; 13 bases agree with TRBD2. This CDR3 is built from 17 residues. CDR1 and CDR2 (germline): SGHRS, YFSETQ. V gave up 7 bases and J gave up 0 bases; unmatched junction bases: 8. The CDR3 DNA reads TGCGCCAGCCAAGGACTAGCGGGAGCCACTAGCACAGATACGCAGTATTTT. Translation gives CASQGLAGATSTDTQYF.

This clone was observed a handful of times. The DNA for the CDR3 is TGTGCCAGCAGCCTGCTAGGGGGTGAGGAGCAGTACTTC. It specifies CASSLLGGEEQYF. This chain uses TRBV11-3 with TRBJ2-7, with D possibly matching TRBD1 (6 bases). CDR3 length: 13 amino acids. The V and J ends lost 5 bases and 7 bases respectively, with 15 bases between them. Germline V gene sequence: CDR1 SGHNT, CDR2 YENEEA. The entire variable domain, with the rest obtained from reference TRBV11-3 and TRBJ2-7, is as follows: EAGVVQSPRYKIIEKKQPVAFWCNPISGHNTLYWYLQNLGQGPELLIRYENEEAVDDSQLPKDRFSAERLKGVDSTLKIQPAELGDSAVYLCASSLLGGEEQYFGPGTRLTVT.

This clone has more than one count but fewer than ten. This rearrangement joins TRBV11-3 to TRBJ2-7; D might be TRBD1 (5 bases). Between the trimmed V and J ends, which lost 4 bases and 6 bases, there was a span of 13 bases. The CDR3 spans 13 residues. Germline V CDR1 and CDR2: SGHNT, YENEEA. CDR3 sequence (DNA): TGTGCCAGCAGCTCTATTACAGGTGCCGAGCAGTACTTC. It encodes CASSSITGAEQYF.

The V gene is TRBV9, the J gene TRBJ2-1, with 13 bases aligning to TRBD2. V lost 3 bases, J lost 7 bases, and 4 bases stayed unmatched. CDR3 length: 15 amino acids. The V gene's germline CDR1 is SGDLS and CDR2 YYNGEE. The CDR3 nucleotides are TGTGCCAGCAGCGCACTAGCGGGGGGGTCTAATGAGCAGTTCTTC. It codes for CASSALAGGSNEQFF.

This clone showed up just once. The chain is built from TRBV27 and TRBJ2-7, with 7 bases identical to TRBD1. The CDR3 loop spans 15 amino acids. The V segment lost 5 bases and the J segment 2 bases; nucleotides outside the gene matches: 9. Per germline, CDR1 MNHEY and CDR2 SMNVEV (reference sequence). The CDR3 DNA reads TGTGCCAGCAGTCCCTACCGACAGGGAACCTACGAGCAGTACTTC. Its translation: CASSPYRQGTYEQYF.